This paragraph reports one T cell receptor beta chain. This record comes from a study of blood T cell repertoires in COVID-19. Study context: The origin of the acute and convalescent COVID-19 samples was the United States, Italy and Spain. Nucleic acid was either cDNA or gDNA, and it came from T cells, B-cell-depleted T cells, or PBMCs.

As handled by the study authors: It was from reference gene primer amplification that nucleated cell counts were estimated. Produced via immunoSEQ multiplex PCR; TCRdb's table is partial and in-frame only. The V and J calls and clone size are taken from that table; D and trimming were inferred from the DNA. The sample yields about 60,000 clones, approximately 89% seen once. Germline V gene data show CDR1 as SGHAT and CDR2 as FQNNGV. This CDR3 contains 14 residues. The V end was cut by 1 base, the J end by 3 bases, with 9 bases between. The sequenced sample consisted of peripheral blood. The rearrangement uses TRBV11-2 and TRBJ1-2; D remains unclear. This TCR was recovered from a woman aged 60-75 years with active COVID-19. The CDR3 is CASSLGIADYGYTF. The CDR3 DNA is TGTGCCAGCAGCTTAGGGATAGCGGACTATGGCTACACCTTC.